These 20 T cell receptor beta chains originate from one sample sequenced in a study of OX40 agonist ivuxolimab in advanced cancers. Clones were read by immunoSEQ multiplex PCR, and TCRdb kept only the in-frame ones, dropping some. The sample lists about 50,000 clones; approximately 86% were seen once. The source material was CD4+ or CD8+ T cells sorted from blood, sampled in a trial of the OX40 agonist ivuxolimab. These receptors were obtained from an adult with an advanced solid tumor such as melanoma, head and neck, liver or kidney cancer.

This sequence joins TRBV5-1 and TRBJ2-1; 7 bases are a match to TRBD2. V lost 0 bases, J lost 6 bases, and 9 bases stayed unmatched. The germline CDR1 and CDR2 sequences are SGHRS and YFSETQ. The CDR3 is 16 residues long. The CDR3 loop is CASSLAAGVNPNEQFF. The CDR3 bases are TGCGCCAGCAGCTTGGCTGCGGGAGTGAATCCCAATGAGCAGTTCTTC. The full variable domain, its missing parts supplied by reference TRBV5-1 and TRBJ2-1, is KAGVTQTPRYLIKTRGQQVTLSCSPISGHRSVSWYQQTPGQGLQFLFEYFSETQRNKGNFPGRFSGRQFSNSRSEMNVSTLELGDSALYLCASSLAAGVNPNEQFFGPGTRLTVL.

The rearrangement uses TRBV27 and TRBJ2-2; D not certain. The CDR3 covers 13 residues. CDR1 is MNHEY and CDR2 is SMNVEV in the germline V gene (reference sequence). V was clipped by 0 bases and J by 6 bases, with 5 bases between them. The CDR3 DNA reads as TGTGCCAGCAGTTTATCCAGGTCCGGGGAGCTGTTTTTT. Its translation: CASSLSRSGELFF.

This chain joins TRBV6-5 and TRBJ2-3; D not resolved. The V end was cut by 4 bases, the J end by 9 bases, with 8 bases between. Germline V gene sequence: CDR1 MNHEY, CDR2 SVGAGI. This CDR3 spans 11 amino acids. Here the CDR3 reads CASSSVGTQYF. CDR3 nucleotide sequence: TGTGCCAGCAGTTCGGTAGGCACGCAGTATTTT.

The V and J genes are TRBV10-3 and TRBJ2-7; D possibly corresponds to TRBD2 (5 bases). This CDR3 has 14 residues. In germline, CDR1 is ENHRY, CDR2 SYGVKD. Trimming removed 3 bases at V and 7 bases at J, with 16 bases between. The CDR3 spells CAISDPGSAWEQYF. CDR3 sequence (DNA): TGTGCCATCAGTGACCCGGGGTCGGCATGGGAGCAGTACTTC.

This clone has just a few counts. CDR3 sequence reads: CASSLTSGRGETQYF. The CDR3 coding sequence is TGTGCCAGCAGCTTGACTAGCGGGAGGGGAGAGACCCAGTACTTC. The chain combines TRBV4-2 with TRBJ2-5; 14 bases are shared with TRBD2. Germline lookup yields CDR1 LGHNA and CDR2 YNFKEQ. Unmatched junction bases numbered 3, after V lost 5 bases and J lost 4 bases. This CDR3 is 15 amino acids long.

The chain couples TRBV7-3 to TRBJ2-2; TRBD1 aligns across 11 bases. V lost 1 base, J lost 1 base, and 2 bases stayed unmatched. The V gene's germline CDR1 is SGHTA and CDR2 FQGTGA. This CDR3 has 17 residues. This CDR3 reads CASSLSGTGGNTGELFF. DNA for the CDR3: TGTGCCAGCAGCTTAAGTGGGACAGGGGGGAACACCGGGGAGCTGTTTTTT.

The chain joins TRBV23-1 to TRBJ2-7; D may be TRBD1 (6 bases). TRBV23-1 is designated an ORF whose function remains uncertain. The CDR3 totals 15 residues. Between the trimmed V and J ends, which lost 0 bases and 0 bases, there was a span of 9 bases. The CDR3: CASSQSDSASYEQYF. CDR3 nucleotides: TGCGCCAGCAGTCAATCGGACAGTGCCTCCTACGAGCAGTACTTC.

The V gene is TRBV7-3, the J gene TRBJ2-3; D gene unclear. Germline CDR1 is SGHTA and CDR2 is FQGTGA. The CDR3 has 14 amino acids. The V gene lost 2 bases and the J gene lost 4 bases, with 10 bases spanning the gap. CDR3 loop: CASSLARAPDTQYF. The CDR3 DNA is TGTGCCAGCAGCTTAGCCCGAGCCCCAGATACGCAGTATTTT.

This chain uses TRBV30 with TRBJ2-1; 10 positions match TRBD2. The germline V gene has CDR1 GTSNPN and CDR2 SVGIG (reference sequence). With V trimmed by 2 bases and J by 10 bases, 8 bases remained unmatched. CDR3 size: 14 residues. The CDR3 protein is CAWSWSSGRGEQFF. The DNA for the CDR3 is TGTGCCTGGAGTTGGTCTAGCGGGAGAGGGGAGCAGTTCTTC.

The chain recombines TRBV7-2 with TRBJ2-7, with TRBD1 identical over 7 bases. Germline V gene data show CDR1 as SGHTA and CDR2 as FQGNSA. With 0 bases clipped from V and 0 bases from J, the junction kept 2 bases outside the gene matches. This CDR3 contains 15 residues. CDR3 coding DNA: TGTGCCAGCAGCTTAGCTGGGACAGCCTCCTACGAGCAGTACTTC. The encoded protein is CASSLAGTASYEQYF. The full variable domain, with the rest looked up from reference TRBV7-2 and TRBJ2-7, is GAGVSQSPSNKVTEKGKDVELRCDPISGHTALYWYRQSLGQGLEFLIYFQGNSAPDKSGLPSDRFSAERTGGSVSTLTIQRTQQEDSAVYLCASSLAGTASYEQYFGPGTRLTVT.

This chain uses TRBV11-1 with TRBJ2-5, with unresolved D. Germline CDR1 and CDR2: SGHAT and FQDESV (reference sequence). With 4 bases removed from V and 9 bases from J, the gap between germline ends came to 9 bases. The length of the CDR3 is 11 residues. The CDR3 coding sequence is TGTGCCAGCAGCTCTATCGATGCCCAGTACTTC. It encodes CASSSIDAQYF.

This rearrangement joins TRBV5-4 to TRBJ2-1, with 11 bases that match TRBD2. This CDR3 has 15 amino acids. Per the germline V gene, CDR1 is SGHNT and CDR2 is YYREEE (reference sequence). The ends lost 4 bases at V and 5 bases at J; junction bases unmatched: 5. The CDR3 sequence is CASSAGLADHNEQFF. As DNA, the CDR3 is TGTGCCAGCAGCGCGGGACTAGCGGACCACAATGAGCAGTTCTTC.

The J gene is TRBJ1-3, the V gene TRBV6-5; D uncertain. The CDR3 totals 14 residues. From germline, CDR1 is MNHEY and CDR2 SVGAGI. V was pared by 5 bases and J by 2 bases, with 10 bases between. This chain's CDR3 is CASSLAPAGNTIYF. CDR3 DNA sequence: TGTGCCAGCAGTCTTGCCCCGGCTGGAAACACCATATATTTT.

Worth noting for this clone: This sample also contains other DNA sequences that code for the same CDR3. The V gene is TRBV5-4, the J gene TRBJ2-5; possibly TRBD1 for D (5 bases). This CDR3 is 12 amino acids long. Germline V CDR1 and CDR2: SGHNT, YYREEE (reference sequence). Trimming removed 4 bases at V and 5 bases at J, with 9 bases between. CDR3 residues: CASSIGAETQYF. The CDR3 DNA follows: TGTGCCAGCAGCATTGGGGCGGAGACCCAGTACTTC.

The gene calls are TRBV4-2 and TRBJ1-2; no clear D. The CDR3 extends over 16 amino acids. V dropped 6 bases and J dropped 0 bases, with 17 bases sitting between them. CDR1 is LGHNA, CDR2 YNFKEQ, per germline. CDR3 region: CASSLDPAQSNYGYTF. For the CDR3, the DNA is TGTGCCAGCAGTCTAGATCCGGCACAATCTAACTATGGCTACACCTTC.

The chain recombines TRBV20-1 with TRBJ1-1; no definite D call. Germline CDR1 DFQATT, CDR2 SNEGSKA (reference sequence). V was pared by 3 bases and J by 5 bases, with 7 bases between. CDR3 length equals 11 residues. The CDR3 reads CSARPRTEAFF. CDR3 DNA sequence: TGCAGTGCTAGGCCGAGGACTGAAGCTTTCTTT.

The chain carries TRBV6-5 and TRBJ1-1; no reliable D call. This CDR3 has 15 amino acids. Germline assignment: CDR1 MNHEY and CDR2 SVGAGI. The ends were cut back, 0 bases at V and 3 bases at J, with 11 bases in the middle. DNA for the CDR3: TGTGCCAGCAGTTACTCGACTCCTCGGGACACTGAAGCTTTCTTT. It yields the protein CASSYSTPRDTEAFF.

V usage is TRBV9 and J usage is TRBJ2-7; 9 bases line up with TRBD1. V shed 4 bases and J 3 bases; nucleotides not matched to a gene: 5. The germline V gene encodes CDR1 SGDLS and CDR2 YYNGEE. CDR3 length: 14 residues. The CDR3 region is CASSPGTGSYEQYF. The CDR3 DNA reads as TGTGCCAGCAGCCCCGGGACAGGGAGCTACGAGCAGTACTTC.

CDR3 amino acids: CASSPRQGAAGELFF. The CDR3 region has the DNA TGTGCCAGCAGCCCCAGACAGGGGGCGGCCGGGGAGCTGTTTTTT. The J gene is TRBJ2-2, the V gene TRBV9; 10 bases agree with TRBD1. V shed 4 bases and J 6 bases; nucleotides not matched to a gene: 6. Looked up from germline, CDR1 is SGDLS and CDR2 is YYNGEE. The CDR3 contains 15 residues.

This chain connects TRBV6-6 to TRBJ2-7, with TRBD2 matching over 12 bases. The germline CDR1 and CDR2 sequences are MNHNY and SVGAGI (reference sequence). With 5 bases clipped from V and 4 bases from J, the junction kept 9 bases outside the gene matches. This CDR3 spans 16 amino acids. The chain's CDR3 is CASSNLLAGGLYEQYF. In DNA form, the CDR3 reads TGTGCCAGCAGTAACTTACTAGCGGGAGGTCTTTACGAGCAGTACTTC.